A selection of T cell receptor beta chains follows, all from one sample in a study of cytomegalovirus exposure and HLA in healthy donors. The method was immunoSEQ multiplex PCR; TCRdb's version includes in-frame clones alone and lacks a portion of them. The table records roughly 200,000 clones, roughly four fifths of them present only once. Material for sequencing was PBMCs. The source of these receptors is a man aged 50-59 years in good health and CMV-seronegative. The CDR3 runs from the conserved cysteine through the conserved F or W. Each record gives: CDR3 protein, CDR3 DNA, V gene, J gene, D gene, clone size. The D gene is left open where the match is weak. Not all rows give a size; the values are once, few, many and, for expanded clones, a class.

CDR3 protein: CSSSPKGVNTEAFF
CDR3 DNA: TGTTCCAGCAGTCCAAAGGGGGTGAACACTGAAGCTTTCTTT
V gene: TRBV7-9
J gene: TRBJ1-1
D gene: NA
clone size: NA

CDR3 protein: CASSITLNTEAFF
CDR3 DNA: TGTGCCAGCAGTATTACATTGAACACTGAAGCTTTCTTT
V gene: TRBV2
J gene: TRBJ1-1
D gene: NA
clone size: NA

CDR3 protein: CAISGQGDYGYTF
CDR3 DNA: TGTGCCATCAGCGGACAGGGTGACTATGGCTACACCTTC
V gene: TRBV10-3
J gene: TRBJ1-2
D gene: TRBD1
clone size: NA

CDR3 protein: CASSLGQGEAFF
CDR3 DNA: TGTGCCAGCAGTCTTGGACAGGGGGAAGCTTTCTTT
V gene: TRBV6-5
J gene: TRBJ1-1
D gene: TRBD1
clone size: NA

CDR3 protein: CASSVQGFHNSPLHF
CDR3 DNA: TGTGCCAGCAGCGTACAGGGTTTCCATAATTCACCCCTCCACTTT
V gene: TRBV9
J gene: TRBJ1-6
D gene: NA
clone size: NA

CDR3 protein: CSSSGRTGPNYGYTF
CDR3 DNA: TGTTCCAGCAGCGGGAGGACAGGACCTAACTATGGCTACACCTTC
V gene: TRBV7-9
J gene: TRBJ1-2
D gene: TRBD1
clone size: NA

CDR3 protein: CASRASGRYNEQFF
CDR3 DNA: TGTGCCAGCAGGGCTAGCGGGCGTTACAATGAGCAGTTCTTC
V gene: TRBV6-1
J gene: TRBJ2-1
D gene: TRBD2
clone size: NA

CDR3 protein: CAISSLSGGTYEQYF
CDR3 DNA: TGTGCCATCAGTTCCCTATCGGGAGGGACCTACGAGCAGTACTTC
V gene: TRBV10-3
J gene: TRBJ2-7
D gene: TRBD2
clone size: NA

CDR3 protein: CASSLSSTGGEQYF
CDR3 DNA: TGTGCCAGCAGCTTAAGTTCAACTGGGGGGGAGCAGTACTTC
V gene: TRBV7-9
J gene: TRBJ2-7
D gene: NA
clone size: NA

CDR3 protein: CASSTGQGQTQYF
CDR3 DNA: TGTGCCAGCAGCACCGGACAGGGACAGACCCAGTACTTC
V gene: TRBV7-8
J gene: TRBJ2-5
D gene: TRBD1
clone size: NA

CDR3 protein: CATLRGRGDEQYF
CDR3 DNA: TGTGCCACCCTTCGGGGGAGAGGCGACGAGCAGTACTTC
V gene: TRBV2
J gene: TRBJ2-7
D gene: NA
clone size: NA

CDR3 protein: CASSQDGWGATNEKLFF
CDR3 DNA: TGCGCCAGCAGCCAAGATGGTTGGGGCGCAACTAATGAAAAACTGTTTTTT
V gene: TRBV4-3
J gene: TRBJ1-4
D gene: NA
clone size: few

CDR3 protein: CASTFDRGDSPLHF
CDR3 DNA: TGTGCCAGCACCTTCGACAGGGGTGATTCACCCCTCCACTTT
V gene: TRBV28
J gene: TRBJ1-6
D gene: TRBD1
clone size: NA

CDR3 protein: CASSPLERGGVNTQYF
CDR3 DNA: TGTGCCAGCTCACCTCTAGAGCGGGGGGGCGTAAATACGCAGTATTTT
V gene: TRBV18
J gene: TRBJ2-3
D gene: TRBD2
clone size: NA

CDR3 protein: CASSLGGPQETQYF
CDR3 DNA: TGCGCCAGCAGCCTGGGGGGGCCGCAAGAGACCCAGTACTTC
V gene: TRBV5-1
J gene: TRBJ2-5
D gene: NA
clone size: NA

CDR3 protein: CASSLSRGRGEKLFF
CDR3 DNA: TGTGCCAGCAGTTTATCGAGGGGGCGCGGTGAAAAACTGTTTTTT
V gene: TRBV27
J gene: TRBJ1-4
D gene: TRBD1
clone size: NA

CDR3 protein: CASSKAPQREALQSYEQYF
CDR3 DNA: TGTGCCAGCAGCAAAGCTCCTCAGCGGGAGGCCCTACAATCGTACGAGCAGTACTTC
V gene: TRBV21-1
J gene: TRBJ2-7
D gene: NA
clone size: NA

CDR3 protein: CASSSRDTPQETQYF
CDR3 DNA: TGTGCCAGCAGCTCCCGGGACACCCCCCAAGAGACCCAGTACTTC
V gene: TRBV7-9
J gene: TRBJ2-5
D gene: NA
clone size: NA

CDR3 protein: CASGPGVVGTGELFF
CDR3 DNA: TGTGCCAGCGGGCCAGGGGTAGTAGGAACCGGGGAGCTGTTTTTT
V gene: TRBV9
J gene: TRBJ2-2
D gene: NA
clone size: NA

CDR3 protein: CASSLQGDGEKLFF
CDR3 DNA: TGTGCCAGCTCACTACAGGGGGATGGAGAAAAACTGTTTTTT
V gene: TRBV18
J gene: TRBJ1-4
D gene: TRBD1
clone size: NA

CDR3 protein: CASSTHQGNTEAFF
CDR3 DNA: TGTGCCAGCTCAACTCATCAGGGAAACACTGAAGCTTTCTTT
V gene: TRBV18
J gene: TRBJ1-1
D gene: NA
clone size: NA

CDR3 protein: CASYKLRNTIYF
CDR3 DNA: TGTGCCAGTTACAAACTACGTAACACCATATATTTT
V gene: TRBV28
J gene: TRBJ1-3
D gene: NA
clone size: NA

CDR3 protein: CASSFNGLAGLGEQFF
CDR3 DNA: TGTGCCAGCAGCTTTAACGGGCTAGCGGGTTTGGGTGAGCAGTTCTTC
V gene: TRBV5-4
J gene: TRBJ2-1
D gene: TRBD2
clone size: NA

CDR3 protein: CSSSPGTSRPYEQYF
CDR3 DNA: TGTTCCAGCAGCCCAGGGACTTCTAGGCCGTACGAGCAGTACTTC
V gene: TRBV7-9
J gene: TRBJ2-7
D gene: NA
clone size: NA

CDR3 protein: CASSFSTGGTYNEQFF
CDR3 DNA: TGTGCCAGCAGCTTCTCAACGGGGGGGACCTACAATGAGCAGTTCTTC
V gene: TRBV11-2
J gene: TRBJ2-1
D gene: TRBD2
clone size: NA

CDR3 protein: CASRLGGASYNEQFF
CDR3 DNA: TGTGCCAGCAGACTCGGGGGGGCGTCCTACAATGAGCAGTTCTTC
V gene: TRBV7-2
J gene: TRBJ2-1
D gene: TRBD2
clone size: NA

CDR3 protein: CASSLGSLAGGELFF
CDR3 DNA: TGTGCCAGCAGCTTAGGTAGTCTAGCTGGCGGGGAGCTGTTTTTT
V gene: TRBV11-2
J gene: TRBJ2-2
D gene: NA
clone size: once

CDR3 protein: CASSVPGLAGYNEQFF
CDR3 DNA: TGTGCCAGCAGTGTTCCGGGACTAGCGGGTTACAATGAGCAGTTCTTC
V gene: TRBV6-1
J gene: TRBJ2-1
D gene: TRBD2
clone size: NA

CDR3 protein: CASSSSAVFEQYF
CDR3 DNA: TGTGCCAGCAGCTCAAGCGCGGTTTTCGAGCAGTACTTC
V gene: TRBV28
J gene: TRBJ2-7
D gene: NA
clone size: NA

CDR3 protein: CASSDVDSMNTEAFF
CDR3 DNA: TGCGCCAGCAGTGATGTGGACAGCATGAACACTGAAGCTTTCTTT
V gene: TRBV10-1
J gene: TRBJ1-1
D gene: NA
clone size: NA

CDR3 protein: CASSSVAGGHRDTQYF
CDR3 DNA: TGCGCCAGCAGCTCCGTAGCGGGGGGCCACCGGGATACGCAGTATTTT
V gene: TRBV5-1
J gene: TRBJ2-3
D gene: TRBD2
clone size: NA

CDR3 protein: CASSPGTAGETQYF
CDR3 DNA: TGTGCCAGCAGCCCAGGGACGGCGGGGGAGACCCAGTACTTC
V gene: TRBV5-6
J gene: TRBJ2-5
D gene: NA
clone size: NA

CDR3 protein: CASSVNAYGEPQHF
CDR3 DNA: TGTGCCAGCAGCGTAAACGCATACGGTGAGCCCCAGCATTTT
V gene: TRBV9
J gene: TRBJ1-5
D gene: NA
clone size: NA